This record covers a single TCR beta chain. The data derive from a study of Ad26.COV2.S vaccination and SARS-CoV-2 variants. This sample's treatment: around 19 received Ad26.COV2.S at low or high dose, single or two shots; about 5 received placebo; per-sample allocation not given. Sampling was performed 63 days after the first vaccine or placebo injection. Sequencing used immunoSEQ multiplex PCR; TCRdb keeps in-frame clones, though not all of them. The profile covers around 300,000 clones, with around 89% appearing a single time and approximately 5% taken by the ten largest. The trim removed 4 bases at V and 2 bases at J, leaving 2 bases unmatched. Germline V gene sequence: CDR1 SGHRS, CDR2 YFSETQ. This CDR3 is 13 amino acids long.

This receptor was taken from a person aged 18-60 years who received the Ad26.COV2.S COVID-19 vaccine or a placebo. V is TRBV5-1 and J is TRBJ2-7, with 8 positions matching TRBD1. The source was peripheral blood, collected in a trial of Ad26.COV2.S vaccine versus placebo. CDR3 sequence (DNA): TGCGCCAGCAGCAGGACAGGGCCCTACGAGCAGTACTTC. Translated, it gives CASSRTGPYEQYF.